This section outlines one T cell receptor (beta chain) sequence together with its context. This entry belongs to a study of blood T cell repertoires in COVID-19. Whole-study context: The United States, Italy and Spain were the sources of the acute and convalescent COVID-19 samples. Sample material is recorded as cDNA or gDNA derived from T cells, B-cell-depleted T cells, or PBMCs.

Produced via immunoSEQ multiplex PCR; TCRdb's table is partial and in-frame only. The sample has 200,000 to 250,000 clones, 80% to 85% seen once. Germline CDR1 ENHRY, CDR2 SYGVKD. V was shortened by 4 bases and J by 2 bases, with 12 bases between the two germline ends. This CDR3 has 14 amino acids. This receptor was obtained from a woman between 55 and 75 years old who had recovered from COVID-19. The rearrangement uses TRBV10-3 and TRBJ2-7; perhaps TRBD1 as D (7 bases). What was sequenced was peripheral blood. In DNA form, the CDR3 reads TGTGCCATCAGTGGGCAGGGGGGTCCCTACGAGCAGTACTTC. Its translation: CAISGQGGPYEQYF.